This T cell receptor beta chain emerged from a study of blood T cell repertoires in COVID-19. Libraries were prepared by immunoSEQ multiplex PCR; TCRdb keeps only in-frame clonotypes and omits some of them. Of hundreds of thousands of clones listed, approximately 88% are singletons. This clone was counted between two and nine times. This sequence originates from a woman in her twenties or thirties with COVID-19, enrolled during active disease. The specimen was peripheral blood.

The CDR3 DNA follows: TGTGCCAGCAGTTTACCAGGGGCGAACACCGGGGAGCTGTTTTTT. Its translation: CASSLPGANTGELFF. The chain recombines TRBV6-5 with TRBJ2-2, with a tentative D call TRBD1 (6 bases). V gave up 4 bases and J gave up 0 bases, with 9 bases separating them. CDR1 MNHEY and CDR2 SVGAGI come from the germline V gene. The CDR3 contains 15 residues.